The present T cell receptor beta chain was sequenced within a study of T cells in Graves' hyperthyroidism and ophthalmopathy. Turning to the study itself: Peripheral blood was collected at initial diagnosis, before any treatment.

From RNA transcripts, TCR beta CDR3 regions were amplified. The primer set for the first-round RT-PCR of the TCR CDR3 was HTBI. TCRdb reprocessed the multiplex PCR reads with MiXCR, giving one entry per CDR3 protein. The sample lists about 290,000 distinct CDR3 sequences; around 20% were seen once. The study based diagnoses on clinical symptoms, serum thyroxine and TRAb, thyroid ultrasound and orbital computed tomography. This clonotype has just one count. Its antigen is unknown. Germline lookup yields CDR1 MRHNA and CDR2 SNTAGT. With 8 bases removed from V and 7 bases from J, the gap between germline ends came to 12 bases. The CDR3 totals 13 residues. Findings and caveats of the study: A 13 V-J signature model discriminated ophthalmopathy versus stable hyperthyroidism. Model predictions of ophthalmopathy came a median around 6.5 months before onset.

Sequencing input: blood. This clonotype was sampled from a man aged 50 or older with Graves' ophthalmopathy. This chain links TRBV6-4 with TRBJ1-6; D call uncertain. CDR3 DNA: TGTGCCAGCGCCACAGAGACAAATTCACCCCTCCACTTT. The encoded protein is CASATETNSPLHF.